Presented here are 14 T cell receptor beta chains from one specimen sequenced in a study of control samples from healthy donors and cancer patients (TCRdb year 2020). Libraries were prepared through the immunoSEQ multiplex PCR assay. As stored in TCRdb, this immuneACCESS dataset retains in-frame rearrangements with V and J assigned. A fraction of the clones does not appear; measured against another copy, unresolved V genes explain less than half of the discrepancy, and the remainder lacks a known reason. Here the sample has 100,000 to 150,000 clones; under 95% occur a single time. The top ten clones comprise around 8.1% of the sample. Material: blood. The receptors were gathered from a man aged 18 to 30 in good health.

The chain has TRBV5-4 and TRBJ1-6; no firm D call. The CDR3 has 14 amino acids. V gave up 4 bases and J gave up 8 bases, with 13 bases separating them. Germline V gene data show CDR1 as SGHNT and CDR2 as YYREEE (reference sequence). The CDR3 DNA follows: TGTGCCAGCAGCGGCCGGGAGTCGCATTCACCCCTCCACTTT. Translated, it gives CASSGRESHSPLHF.

The chain carries TRBV5-1 and TRBJ1-5; the D gene is possibly TRBD1 (6 bases). Germline loops: CDR1 SGHRS, CDR2 YFSETQ. V shed 4 bases and J shed 5 bases, with 13 bases lying between them. The CDR3 spans 14 residues. The CDR3 loop is CASSLTGIDQPQHF. In DNA form, the CDR3 reads TGCGCCAGCAGCCTGACAGGCATCGATCAGCCCCAGCATTTT.

This sequence joins TRBV14 and TRBJ1-3; possible D gene TRBD1, 6 bases. The V gene's germline CDR1 is SGHDN and CDR2 FVKESK. The length of the CDR3 is 17 residues. Trimming stripped 4 bases from V and 0 bases from J, with 16 bases between. DNA for the CDR3: TGTGCCAGCAGCCCCCTCGGGGGCCGGCTCTCTGGAAACACCATATATTTT. It codes for CASSPLGGRLSGNTIYF.

The genes are TRBV6-1 and TRBJ2-7; D possibly corresponds to TRBD1 (6 bases). Between the trimmed V and J ends, which lost 2 bases and 1 base, there was a span of 6 bases. The CDR3 has 13 residues. CDR1 is MNHNS and CDR2 is SASEGT in the germline V gene. Here the CDR3 DNA reads TGTGCCAGCAGTGAACAGGGGTCCTACGAGCAGTACTTC. Residues: CASSEQGSYEQYF.

V is TRBV5-4 and J is TRBJ2-3; no clear D. CDR3 length equals 14 residues. V lost 1 base to trimming and J lost 4 bases, with 10 bases between them. CDR1 is SGHNT, CDR2 YYREEE, per germline (reference sequence). The chain's CDR3 is CASSLLAGSDTQYF. In DNA form, the CDR3 reads TGTGCCAGCAGCTTGCTGGCAGGATCAGATACGCAGTATTTT. The full variable domain, rest sourced from reference TRBV5-4 and TRBJ2-3, is ETGVTQSPTHLIKTRGQQVTLRCSSQSGHNTVSWYQQALGQGPQFIFQYYREEENGRGNFPPRFSGLQFPNYSSELNVNALELDDSALYLCASSLLAGSDTQYFGPGTRLTVL.

This chain connects TRBV6-5 to TRBJ2-5; no firm D call. Looked up from germline, CDR1 is MNHEY and CDR2 is SVGAGI. The ends were cut back, 6 bases at V and 7 bases at J, with 9 bases in the middle. The CDR3 is 11 amino acids. CDR3 sequence (DNA): TGTGCCAGCAGATTATTAGGGACCCAGTACTTC. It specifies CASRLLGTQYF.

This CDR3 is CASSPVGYTTTNEKLFF. The CDR3 nucleotides are TGTGCCAGCAGTCCCGTAGGGTACACCACAACTAATGAAAAACTGTTTTTT. The chain couples TRBV27 to TRBJ1-4; D remains unclear. With 5 bases removed from V and 0 bases from J, the gap between germline ends came to 16 bases. CDR3 size: 17 residues. Germline-derived CDR1 and CDR2 are MNHEY and SMNVEV (reference sequence).

This clone has only one observation. The gene calls are TRBV30 and TRBJ2-7; D tentatively fits TRBD1 or TRBD2 (6 bases each). The CDR3 is 14 residues long. V was trimmed by 1 base and J by 3 bases, leaving 13 bases between them. In germline, CDR1 is GTSNPN, CDR2 SVGIG (reference sequence). CDR3 nucleotides: TGTGCCTGGAGTGGGGGGGCCGGAGTCTACGAGCAGTACTTC. This codes for CAWSGGAGVYEQYF.

V and J are TRBV12-3 or TRBV12-4 and TRBJ1-2, with 7 bases matching TRBD1. V shed 6 bases, J shed 4 bases, and the junction held 5 bases outside the gene matches. This CDR3 comprises 13 residues. The CDR3 sequence: CASSIGQVYGYTF. In DNA, the CDR3 is TGTGCCAGCAGCATCGGACAGGTCTATGGCTACACCTTC.

V gene TRBV5-1 combines with J gene TRBJ1-1; D remains unclear. This CDR3 region has 12 residues. V lost 6 bases and J lost 2, with 8 bases in between. Germline CDR1 and CDR2: SGHRS and YFSETQ. CDR3 loop: CASKETNTEAFF. The CDR3 region has the DNA TGCGCCAGCAAGGAAACTAACACTGAAGCTTTCTTT.

V and J are TRBV5-4 and TRBJ2-7; a possible D gene is TRBD1 (5 bases). V was pared by 2 bases and J by 0 bases, with 15 bases between. The CDR3 is made up of 16 amino acids. Looked up from germline, CDR1 is SGHNT and CDR2 is YYREEE (reference sequence). CDR3 protein: CASSFGGRATSYEQYF. In DNA, the CDR3 is TGTGCCAGCAGCTTCGGTGGCAGGGCCACCTCCTACGAGCAGTACTTC.

The chain recombines TRBV5-1 with TRBJ2-2; 7 nucleotides match TRBD1. V lost 4 bases to trimming and J lost 5 bases; unmatched junction nucleotides: 5. CDR1 and CDR2 from the germline V gene are SGHRS and YFSETQ. This CDR3 region has 14 residues. The CDR3 sequence: CASSPETGTGELFF. DNA of the CDR3: TGCGCCAGCAGCCCAGAGACAGGGACCGGGGAGCTGTTTTTT.

The chain has TRBV18 and TRBJ1-4; D is unresolved. V was cut by 6 bases and J by 8 bases, with 25 bases left in between. The CDR3 is made up of 17 amino acids. Germline loops: CDR1 KGHSH, CDR2 LQKENI. CDR3 nucleotides: TGTGCCAGCTCCCTTCTGGCAGGACGGGTCAGTGAAGAAAAACTGTTTTTT. This translates into CASSLLAGRVSEEKLFF.

The CDR3 here is CASSEEDSQYSNQPQHF. Here the CDR3 DNA reads TGTGCCAGCAGTGAAGAAGACAGCCAATATAGCAATCAGCCCCAGCATTTT. V is TRBV6-1 and J is TRBJ1-5, with D possibly being TRBD1 (5 bases). This CDR3 contains 17 residues. CDR1 MNHNS and CDR2 SASEGT come from the germline V gene. Trimming removed 1 base from V and 0 bases from J, with 13 bases in between.